The 5 T cell receptor beta chains presented below share a single source sample, sequenced in a study of cytomegalovirus exposure and HLA in healthy donors. 60 Vbeta and 13 Jbeta primers were used in PCR. Produced via immunoSEQ multiplex PCR; TCRdb's table is partial and in-frame only. In the table there are about 94,000 clones, over 60% of which are singletons. The sequenced sample consisted of PBMCs. The receptors originated from a man aged 25-45 years in good health and CMV-seronegative.

This clone was detected only a few times. V usage is TRBV28 and J usage is TRBJ2-5, with 8 bases matching TRBD1. Germline values: CDR1 MDHEN, CDR2 SYDVKM. With 5 bases clipped from V and 9 bases from J, the junction kept 11 bases outside the gene matches. This CDR3 comprises 14 residues. The CDR3 DNA follows: TGTGCCAGCAGTCCCTTGGGACAGGAGTGGGCCCAGTACTTC. It encodes CASSPLGQEWAQYF.

The chain employs TRBV15 and TRBJ2-3, with D uncertain. Between the trimmed V and J ends, which lost 0 bases and 4 bases, there was a span of 8 bases. CDR3 size: 14 residues. CDR1 and CDR2 from the germline V gene are LNHNV and YYDKDF (reference sequence). This CDR3 reads CATSRDRGPDTQYF. The CDR3, as DNA: TGTGCCACCAGCAGAGATCGTGGGCCAGATACGCAGTATTTT.

This clone has only one observation. The rearrangement uses TRBV7-2 and TRBJ2-5; a weak D match, TRBD2 (6 bases). The tail of the sequence fits TRBJ2-7 better, so the J call may be wrong. This CDR3 has 15 residues. Per the germline V gene, CDR1 is SGHTA and CDR2 is FQGNSA. The CDR3 sequence: CASSWGAGTPYEQYF. The CDR3 DNA is TGTGCCAGCAGCTGGGGCGCGGGGACCCCCTACGAGCAGTACTTC.

This rearrangement joins TRBV25-1 to TRBJ2-1; no clear D gene. V was clipped by 4 bases and J by 2 bases, with 12 bases between them. The CDR3 covers 15 residues. Germline CDR1 and CDR2: MGHDK and SYGVNS. CDR3 in DNA: TGTGCCAGCAGTGCCTCCGGGTCACCCTACAATGAGCAGTTCTTC. Amino acid sequence: CASSASGSPYNEQFF.

V is TRBV6-1 and J is TRBJ1-2; unclear D gene. Germline values: CDR1 MNHNS, CDR2 SASEGT. V was cut by 2 bases and J by 3 bases, with 4 bases left in between. The CDR3 loop spans 12 amino acids. DNA for the CDR3: TGTGCCAGCAGTGAACGGGACTATGGCTACACCTTC. It specifies CASSERDYGYTF.